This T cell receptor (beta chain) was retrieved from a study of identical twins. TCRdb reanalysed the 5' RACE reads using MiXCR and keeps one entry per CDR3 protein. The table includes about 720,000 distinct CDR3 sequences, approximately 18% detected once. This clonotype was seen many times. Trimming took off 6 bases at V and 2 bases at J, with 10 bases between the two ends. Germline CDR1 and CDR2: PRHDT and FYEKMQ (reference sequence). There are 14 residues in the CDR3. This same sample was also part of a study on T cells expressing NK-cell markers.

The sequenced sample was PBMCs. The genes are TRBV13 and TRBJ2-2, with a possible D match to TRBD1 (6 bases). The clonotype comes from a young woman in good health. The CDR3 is CASSTDRNTGELFF. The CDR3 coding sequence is TGTGCCAGCAGTACGGACAGAAACACCGGGGAGCTGTTTTTT.